This T cell receptor (beta chain) was observed in a study of technical replicates of blood from a handful of donors. Sequenced by immunoSEQ multiplex PCR; TCRdb stores in-frame clones only, minus some. Of about 89,000 clones listed, roughly 94% are singletons. The sequence derives from a human donor in good health. Input material: T cells isolated from PBMCs.

The CDR3: CASSPPTRAVTEAFF. The CDR3 DNA is TGTGCCAGCAGTCCCCCGACCCGAGCGGTCACTGAAGCTTTCTTT. V usage is TRBV28 and J usage is TRBJ1-1; no reliable D call. Trimming shortened V by 5 bases and J by 4 bases, and 17 bases separated the two germline ends. Germline loops: CDR1 MDHEN, CDR2 SYDVKM. The CDR3 has 15 amino acids.